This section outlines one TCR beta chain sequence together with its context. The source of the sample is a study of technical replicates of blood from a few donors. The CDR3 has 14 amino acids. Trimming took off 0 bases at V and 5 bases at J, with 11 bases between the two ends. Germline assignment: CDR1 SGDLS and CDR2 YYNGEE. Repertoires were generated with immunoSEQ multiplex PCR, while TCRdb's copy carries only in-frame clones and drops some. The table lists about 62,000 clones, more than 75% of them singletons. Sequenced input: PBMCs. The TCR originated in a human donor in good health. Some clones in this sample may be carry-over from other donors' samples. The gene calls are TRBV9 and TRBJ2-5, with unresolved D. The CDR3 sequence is CASSVEPNRETQYF. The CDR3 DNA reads TGTGCCAGCAGCGTAGAGCCGAATCGGGAGACCCAGTACTTC.